This TCR gamma chain emerged from a study of Vδ1+ human thymocytes. Extracted RNA was reverse transcribed into cDNA. CDR3 amplicons came from multiplex PCR with pooled V-gene forward and constant-region reverse primers. TCRdb fed the multiplex PCR reads into CATT to redo clone calling. This sample has over 25,000 gamma-chain clones, with 15% to 25% found just once. This clone showed up just a few times. Its matching antigen is unknown. A read error may be the cause here, since a much bigger clone is one base away. In the same sample, other DNA sequences code for this CDR3. Overall study findings and caveats: Thymic TRG and TRD repertoires appeared highly polyclonal, with Gaussian CDR3 length distributions.

Unmatched junction bases numbered 5, after V lost 5 bases and J lost 7 bases. The CDR3 has 11 amino acids. CDR1 and CDR2 from the germline V gene are EGSTGY and YDSYTSSV. The sequence was obtained from a boy under three years old who had congenital heart surgery. The sequenced sample consisted of Vdelta1+ gamma-delta thymocytes from the thymus. The subset here: FACS-sorted CD3+ TCRalphabeta- TCRVdelta1+ TCRVdelta2- thymocytes. The chain links TRGV4 to TRGJ1 or TRGJ2. Here the CDR3 reads CATWVGYKKLF. Here the CDR3 DNA reads TGTGCCACCTGGGTCGGGTATAAGAAACTCTTT.